Each of the 9 T cell receptor beta chains below was sequenced from the same sample in a study of T cell responses to AZD1222 COVID-19 vaccine. Using immunoSEQ multiplex PCR, the repertoire was profiled, and TCRdb retains in-frame clones only, with some absent. The sample includes 120,000 or so clones, around 92% of them seen just once. The source was peripheral blood, collected on day 0 of AZD1222 vaccination. These receptors originate from an adult in good health.

This rearrangement joins TRBV2 to TRBJ1-1; TRBD1 agrees at 7 bases. The germline gives CDR1 SNHLY, CDR2 FYNNEI. The junction had 4 bases not matched to a gene; V was cut back by 7 bases and J by 2 bases. The CDR3 runs to 13 residues. The DNA of the CDR3 is TGTGCCAGCAACAGGGGATTTAACACTGAAGCTTTCTTT. Encoded protein: CASNRGFNTEAFF. Supplemented by reference TRBV2 and TRBJ1-1, the full variable domain reads EPEVTQTPSHQVTQMGQEVILRCVPISNHLYFYWYRQILGQKVEFLVSFYNNEISEKSEIFDDQFSVERPDGSNFTLKIRSTKLEDSAMYFCASNRGFNTEAFFGQGTRLTVV.

The chain combines TRBV18 with TRBJ1-6; no reliable D call. From germline, CDR1 is KGHSH and CDR2 LQKENI. Trimming cost V 1 base and J 7 bases, with 11 bases left between them. The CDR3 sequence is 15 residues long. CDR3 sequence reads: CASSPQKGRNSPLHF. DNA of the CDR3: TGTGCCAGCTCACCACAGAAGGGTCGCAATTCACCCCTCCACTTT.

This chain joins TRBV14 and TRBJ1-1; a weak D match, TRBD1 (5 bases). Looked up from germline, CDR1 is SGHDN and CDR2 is FVKESK. The CDR3 sequence is 11 residues long. The V end lost 5 bases, the J end lost 6 bases, and 7 bases lay between the germline ends. As DNA, the CDR3 is TGTGCCAGCAGCGTAGGGGCTGAAGCTTTCTTT. Its protein is CASSVGAEAFF.

The rearrangement joins TRBV11-3 to TRBJ2-6; no definite D call. Germline V CDR1 and CDR2: SGHNT, YENEEA. Trimming cost V 5 bases and J 0 bases, with 17 bases left between them. The CDR3 runs to 18 residues. The CDR3 reads CASSPRPPHSSGANVLTF. The DNA of the CDR3 is TGTGCCAGCAGCCCAAGGCCACCGCACAGCTCTGGGGCCAACGTCCTGACTTTC.

This sequence joins TRBV5-5 and TRBJ2-7, with 11 bases identical to TRBD1. The CDR3 extends over 16 amino acids. Trimming removed 0 bases from V and 3 bases from J; junction bases left unmatched: 5. Germline V gene lookup returns CDR1 SGHKS and CDR2 YYEKEE (reference sequence). CDR3 sequence reads: CASSLADRGPRYEQYF. The CDR3 DNA reads as TGTGCCAGCAGCTTGGCGGACAGGGGGCCGCGCTACGAGCAGTACTTC.

The chain links TRBV6-5 to TRBJ2-3, with D maybe TRBD2 (6 bases). The CDR3 covers 15 residues. The germline V gene has CDR1 MNHEY and CDR2 SVGAGI. The V and J ends lost 6 bases and 1 base respectively, with 14 bases between them. This chain's CDR3 is CASRLTSSGTDTQYF. DNA of the CDR3: TGTGCCAGCAGACTTACTAGCTCGGGCACAGATACGCAGTATTTT.

V and J are TRBV5-1 and TRBJ1-2, with 8 nucleotides matching TRBD1. With V trimmed by 4 bases and J by 1 base, 6 bases remained unmatched. Germline CDR1 reads SGHRS; CDR2 reads YFSETQ. The CDR3 spans 15 residues. CDR3 sequence: CASSETGQGNYGYTF. The CDR3 nucleotides read TGCGCCAGCAGCGAGACCGGACAGGGTAACTATGGCTACACCTTC.

This chain connects TRBV5-4 to TRBJ1-1; TRBD1 agrees at 12 bases. V shed 4 bases and J 7 bases; nucleotides not matched to a gene: 8. Germline V CDR1 and CDR2: SGHNT, YYREEE (reference sequence). The CDR3 length is 15 residues. CDR3 loop: CASSDGDRGRVEAFF. The DNA of the CDR3 is TGTGCCAGCAGCGACGGGGACAGGGGGCGCGTTGAAGCTTTCTTT.

The rearrangement links TRBV6-5 to TRBJ1-2, with 7 bases that match TRBD1. The V gene end was trimmed by 1 base and the J gene end by 3 bases; junction bases not matched to a gene: 2. Looked up from germline, CDR1 is MNHEY and CDR2 is SVGAGI. The CDR3 spans 14 residues. This CDR3 is CASSYLGQHYGYTF. CDR3 nucleotides: TGTGCCAGCAGTTACTTGGGACAGCACTATGGCTACACCTTC.